This T cell receptor (beta chain) was identified in a study of neoadjuvant nivolumab and ipilimumab in lung cancer. Study observations and caveats: Pretherapy blood TCR richness correlated positively with resected tumor richness.

Repertoires were generated with immunoSEQ multiplex PCR, while TCRdb's copy carries only in-frame clones and drops some. The data show about 3,800 clones, roughly 90% seen once. Turning to this clone: What it recognizes is unknown.

The source is an adult with non-small cell lung cancer. The material sequenced was adjacent normal lung tissue, taken after neoadjuvant nivolumab, alone or with ipilimumab, at or shortly before surgery.

The CDR3 sequence is CASTQGGGNTEAFF. CDR3 nucleotide sequence: TGTGCCAGCACCCAAGGGGGGGGGAACACTGAAGCTTTCTTT. The chain employs TRBV6-6 and TRBJ1-1; D may be TRBD1 (6 bases). CDR1 and CDR2 from the germline V gene are MNHNY and SVGAGI (reference sequence). Trimming shortened V by 7 bases and J by 1 base, and 13 bases separated the two germline ends. The CDR3 extends over 14 amino acids.